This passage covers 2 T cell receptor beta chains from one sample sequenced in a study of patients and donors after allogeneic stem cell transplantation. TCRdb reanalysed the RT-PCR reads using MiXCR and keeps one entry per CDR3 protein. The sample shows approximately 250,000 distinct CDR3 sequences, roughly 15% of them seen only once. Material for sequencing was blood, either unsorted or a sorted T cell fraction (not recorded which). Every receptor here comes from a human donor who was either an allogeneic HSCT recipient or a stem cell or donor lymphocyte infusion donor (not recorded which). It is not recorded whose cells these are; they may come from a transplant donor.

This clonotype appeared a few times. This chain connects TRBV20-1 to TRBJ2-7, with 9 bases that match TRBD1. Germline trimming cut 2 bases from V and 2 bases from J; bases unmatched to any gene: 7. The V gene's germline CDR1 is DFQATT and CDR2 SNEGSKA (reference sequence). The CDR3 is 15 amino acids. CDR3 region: CSARTRQGGTYEQYF. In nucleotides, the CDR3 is TGCAGTGCTAGAACCCGACAGGGGGGAACCTACGAGCAGTACTTC.

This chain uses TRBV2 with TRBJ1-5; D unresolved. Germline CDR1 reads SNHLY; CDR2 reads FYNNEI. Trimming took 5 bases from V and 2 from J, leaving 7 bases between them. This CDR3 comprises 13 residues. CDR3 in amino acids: CASSQIGNQPQHF. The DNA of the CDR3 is TGTGCCAGCAGTCAAATTGGCAATCAGCCCCAGCATTTT.